The T cell receptor (beta chain) under discussion was sequenced for a study of T cells in Graves' hyperthyroidism and ophthalmopathy. Across the whole study: Peripheral blood was obtained at initial diagnosis, preceding any treatment. Broader study findings: Through a model of 13 V-J features, ophthalmopathy was separated from stable hyperthyroidism.

Stability of Graves' hyperthyroidism was defined as absent ophthalmopathy progression within 18 months. Thyroid ultrasound, orbital computed tomography, clinical symptoms, and serum thyroxine and TRAb underpinned diagnoses. TCR beta CDR3 regions were amplified from RNA transcripts. When the TCR CDR3 underwent first-round RT-PCR, the HTBI primer set was used. In TCRdb, the multiplex PCR reads were re-called with MiXCR into one record per CDR3 protein. This table holds under 400,000 distinct CDR3 sequences, around a quarter found once. As to this clonotype: The target antigen is unknown.

The receptor's source is a man aged 50 to 60 with Graves' hyperthyroidism. Sequenced input: blood.

The CDR3 DNA follows: TGTGCCAGCAGTTTATTGGGAATTGGGGTCTGCAATGAGCAGTTCTTC. This gives the protein CASSLLGIGVCNEQFF. This chain uses TRBV27 with TRBJ2-1; unclear D gene. The CDR3 sequence is 16 residues long. Per the germline V gene, CDR1 is MNHEY and CDR2 is SMNVEV (reference sequence). V was trimmed by 1 base and J by 6 bases, leaving 16 bases between them.